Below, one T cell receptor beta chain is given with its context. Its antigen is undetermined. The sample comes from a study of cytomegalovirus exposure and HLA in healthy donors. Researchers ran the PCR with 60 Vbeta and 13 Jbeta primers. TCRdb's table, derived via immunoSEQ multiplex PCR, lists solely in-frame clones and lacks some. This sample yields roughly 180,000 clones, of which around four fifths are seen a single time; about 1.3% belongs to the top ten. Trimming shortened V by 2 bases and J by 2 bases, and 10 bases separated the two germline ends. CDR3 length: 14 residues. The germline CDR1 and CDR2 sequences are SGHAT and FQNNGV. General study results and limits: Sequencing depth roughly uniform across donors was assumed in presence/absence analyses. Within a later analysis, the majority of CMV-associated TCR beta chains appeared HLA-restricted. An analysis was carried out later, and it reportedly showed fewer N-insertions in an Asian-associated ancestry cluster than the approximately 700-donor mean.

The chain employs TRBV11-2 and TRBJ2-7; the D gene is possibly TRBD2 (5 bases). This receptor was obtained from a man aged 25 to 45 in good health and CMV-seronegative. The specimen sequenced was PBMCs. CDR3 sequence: CASSLPGVPYEQYF. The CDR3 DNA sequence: TGTGCCAGCAGCTTACCCGGGGTTCCCTACGAGCAGTACTTC.